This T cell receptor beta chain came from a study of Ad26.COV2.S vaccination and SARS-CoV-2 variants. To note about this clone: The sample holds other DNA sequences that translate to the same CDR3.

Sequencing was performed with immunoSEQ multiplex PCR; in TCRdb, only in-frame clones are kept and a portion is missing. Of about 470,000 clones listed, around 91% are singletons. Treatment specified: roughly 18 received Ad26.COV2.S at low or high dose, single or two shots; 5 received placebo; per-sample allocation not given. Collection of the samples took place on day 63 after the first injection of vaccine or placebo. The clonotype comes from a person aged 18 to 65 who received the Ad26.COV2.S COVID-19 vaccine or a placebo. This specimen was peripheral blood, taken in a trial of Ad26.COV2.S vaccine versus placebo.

CDR3 amino acids: CASSYSRNYGYTF. For the CDR3, the DNA is TGTGCCAGCAGTTACTCACGTAACTATGGCTACACCTTC. The genes are TRBV6-2 or TRBV6-3 and TRBJ1-2, with D uncertain. The V and J ends lost 0 bases and 1 base respectively, with 3 bases between them. CDR1 is MNHEY, CDR2 SVGEGT, per germline. The CDR3 contains 13 residues.